These T cell receptor beta chains were read from a single sample in a study of OX40 agonist ivuxolimab in advanced cancers. The table came from immunoSEQ multiplex PCR; TCRdb's copy has only in-frame clones and leaves some out. The sample records 60,000 or so clones, approximately 86% being singletons. Sample: CD4+ or CD8+ T cells sorted from blood, taken in a trial of the OX40 agonist ivuxolimab. Every receptor here comes from an adult with an advanced solid tumor such as melanoma, head and neck, liver or kidney cancer. The CDR3 runs from the conserved cysteine through the conserved F or W. The order of the fields is clone size, V gene, D gene, J gene, CDR3 protein, CDR3 DNA. The D gene is left open where the match is weak. Size is omitted from some rows. Given values are once, few, many or a class for expanded clones.

abundance: NA; v_gene: TRBV10-1; d_gene: TRBD2; j_gene: TRBJ2-1; CDR3aa: CASSESLIEWGGSYNEQFF; CDR3nt: TGCGCCAGCAGTGAGTCTTTGATCGAGTGGGGGGGTTCCTACAATGAGCAGTTCTTC
abundance: NA; v_gene: TRBV27; d_gene: NA; j_gene: TRBJ2-5; CDR3aa: CASGDQETQYF; CDR3nt: TGTGCCAGCGGTGACCAAGAGACCCAGTACTTC
abundance: NA; v_gene: TRBV7-9; d_gene: TRBD1; j_gene: TRBJ1-1; CDR3aa: CASSSPGQGEAFF; CDR3nt: TGTGCCAGCAGCTCACCGGGACAGGGTGAAGCTTTCTTT
abundance: NA; v_gene: TRBV9; d_gene: NA; j_gene: TRBJ2-2; CDR3aa: CASSPIWGTGELFF; CDR3nt: TGTGCCAGCAGCCCAATCTGGGGGACCGGGGAGCTGTTTTTT
abundance: NA; v_gene: TRBV9; d_gene: TRBD2; j_gene: TRBJ2-1; CDR3aa: CASSSHGLAGLGGGNEQFF; CDR3nt: TGTGCCAGCAGCTCTCACGGACTAGCGGGCCTCGGCGGGGGCAATGAGCAGTTCTTC
abundance: NA; v_gene: TRBV4-1; d_gene: TRBD2; j_gene: TRBJ2-3; CDR3aa: CASSLGGGWDTQYF; CDR3nt: TGCGCCAGCAGCCTCGGGGGAGGGTGGGATACGCAGTATTTT
abundance: NA; v_gene: TRBV2; d_gene: TRBD1; j_gene: TRBJ2-2; CDR3aa: CASSDSGGNTGELFF; CDR3nt: TGTGCCAGCAGTGATTCAGGGGGCAACACCGGGGAGCTGTTTTTT
abundance: few; v_gene: TRBV5-1; d_gene: NA; j_gene: TRBJ2-1; CDR3aa: CASSPTSSNEQFF; CDR3nt: TGCGCCAGCAGCCCCACTAGTTCCAATGAGCAGTTCTTC
abundance: NA; v_gene: TRBV10-2; d_gene: NA; j_gene: TRBJ2-1; CDR3aa: CASGWGPGSGEQFF; CDR3nt: TGCGCCAGCGGATGGGGGCCCGGTAGCGGTGAGCAGTTCTTC
abundance: NA; v_gene: TRBV7-2; d_gene: NA; j_gene: TRBJ2-2; CDR3aa: CASSLSQGMSRKNTGELFF; CDR3nt: TGTGCCAGCAGTCTGAGTCAGGGAATGTCCCGAAAGAACACCGGGGAGCTGTTTTTT
abundance: NA; v_gene: TRBV7-3; d_gene: NA; j_gene: TRBJ1-2; CDR3aa: CASSLGGGTNYGYTF; CDR3nt: TGTGCCAGCAGCTTAGGGGGCGGGACTAACTATGGCTACACCTTC
abundance: NA; v_gene: TRBV19; d_gene: NA; j_gene: TRBJ2-2; CDR3aa: CASSNPRDTGELFF; CDR3nt: TGTGCCAGTAGTAACCCCCGGGACACCGGGGAGCTGTTTTTT
abundance: NA; v_gene: TRBV6-6; d_gene: NA; j_gene: TRBJ2-2; CDR3aa: CASSYLEELFF; CDR3nt: TGTGCCAGCAGTTACCTGGAGGAGCTGTTTTTT
abundance: NA; v_gene: TRBV2; d_gene: NA; j_gene: TRBJ2-1; CDR3aa: CASSEMGSSANEQFF; CDR3nt: TGTGCCAGCAGTGAAATGGGTTCCAGCGCCAATGAGCAGTTCTTC
abundance: NA; v_gene: TRBV11-2; d_gene: NA; j_gene: TRBJ1-5; CDR3aa: CASSLELEAGPQHF; CDR3nt: TGTGCCAGCAGCTTAGAATTGGAAGCCGGGCCCCAGCATTTT
abundance: few; v_gene: TRBV7-7; d_gene: NA; j_gene: TRBJ2-1; CDR3aa: CASSLDSGGANTNEQFF; CDR3nt: TGTGCCAGCAGCTTGGACAGTGGGGGGGCGAATACCAATGAGCAGTTCTTC
abundance: NA; v_gene: TRBV4-1; d_gene: NA; j_gene: TRBJ1-2; CDR3aa: CASSQDDSSFYGYTF; CDR3nt: TGCGCCAGCAGCCAAGATGATAGCAGCTTCTATGGCTACACCTTC
abundance: NA; v_gene: TRBV4-1; d_gene: TRBD2; j_gene: TRBJ2-5; CDR3aa: CASSQKGASGGPLQETQYF; CDR3nt: TGCGCCAGCAGCCAAAAAGGGGCTAGCGGGGGGCCTCTTCAAGAGACCCAGTACTTC
abundance: NA; v_gene: TRBV15; d_gene: TRBD2; j_gene: TRBJ2-3; CDR3aa: CATSRDRGGGTDTQYF; CDR3nt: TGTGCCACCAGCAGAGATCGGGGAGGGGGCACAGATACGCAGTATTTT
abundance: NA; v_gene: TRBV4-3; d_gene: NA; j_gene: TRBJ2-1; CDR3aa: CASSQDWSDSPAFNEQFF; CDR3nt: TGCGCCAGCAGCCAAGACTGGAGCGACAGCCCCGCTTTCAATGAGCAGTTCTTC
abundance: NA; v_gene: TRBV4-1; d_gene: TRBD1; j_gene: TRBJ1-2; CDR3aa: CASSQLQTGDYGYTF; CDR3nt: TGCGCCAGCAGCCAACTTCAAACAGGGGACTATGGCTACACCTTC
abundance: large; v_gene: TRBV9; d_gene: NA; j_gene: TRBJ2-1; CDR3aa: CASETGNEQFF; CDR3nt: TGTGCCAGCGAAACAGGGAATGAGCAGTTCTTC
abundance: NA; v_gene: TRBV10-3; d_gene: TRBD1; j_gene: TRBJ1-1; CDR3aa: CAISDLRTGGTEAFF; CDR3nt: TGTGCCATCAGTGATTTAAGGACAGGGGGCACTGAAGCTTTCTTT
abundance: NA; v_gene: TRBV6-5; d_gene: NA; j_gene: TRBJ2-7; CDR3aa: CASSPGEGTYEQYF; CDR3nt: TGTGCCAGCAGCCCAGGGGAGGGGACCTACGAGCAGTACTTC